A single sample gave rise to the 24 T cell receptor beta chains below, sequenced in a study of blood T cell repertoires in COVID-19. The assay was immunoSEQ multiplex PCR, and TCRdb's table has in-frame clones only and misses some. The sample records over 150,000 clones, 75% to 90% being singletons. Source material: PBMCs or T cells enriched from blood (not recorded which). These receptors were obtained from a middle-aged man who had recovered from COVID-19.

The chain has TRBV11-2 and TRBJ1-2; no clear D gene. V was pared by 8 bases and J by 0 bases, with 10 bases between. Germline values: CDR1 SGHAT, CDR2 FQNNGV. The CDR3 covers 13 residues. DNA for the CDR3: TGTGCCAGCGGCGGACTCCCTAACTATGGCTACACCTTC. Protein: CASGGLPNYGYTF.

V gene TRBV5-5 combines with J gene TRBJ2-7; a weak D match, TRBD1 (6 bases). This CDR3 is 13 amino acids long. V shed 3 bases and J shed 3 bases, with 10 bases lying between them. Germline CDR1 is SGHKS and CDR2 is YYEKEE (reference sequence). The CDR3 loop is CASSWGQGYEQYF. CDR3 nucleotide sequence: TGTGCCAGCAGCTGGGGGCAGGGCTACGAGCAGTACTTC.

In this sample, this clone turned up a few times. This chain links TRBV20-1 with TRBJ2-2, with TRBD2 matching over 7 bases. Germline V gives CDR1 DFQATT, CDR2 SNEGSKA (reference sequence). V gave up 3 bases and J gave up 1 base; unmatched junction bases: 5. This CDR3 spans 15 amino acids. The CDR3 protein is CSASATGGNTGELFF. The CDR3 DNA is TGCAGTGCTAGTGCTACGGGGGGGAACACCGGGGAGCTGTTTTTT.

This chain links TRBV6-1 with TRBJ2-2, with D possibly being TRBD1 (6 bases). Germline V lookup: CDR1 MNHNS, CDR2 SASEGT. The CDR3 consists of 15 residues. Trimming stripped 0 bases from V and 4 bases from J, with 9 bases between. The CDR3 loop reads CASSEARGSTGELFF. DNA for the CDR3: TGTGCCAGCAGTGAAGCGAGGGGGAGCACCGGGGAGCTGTTTTTT.

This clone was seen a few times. This CDR3 reads CATSDGQGGAFF. DNA for the CDR3: TGTGCCACCAGTGATGGACAGGGGGGGGCTTTCTTT. This chain connects TRBV24-1 to TRBJ1-1; 10 bases map to TRBD1. With 3 bases clipped from V and 11 bases from J, the junction kept 2 bases outside the gene matches. CDR3 length: 12 residues. Germline V CDR1 and CDR2: KGHDR, SFDVKD.

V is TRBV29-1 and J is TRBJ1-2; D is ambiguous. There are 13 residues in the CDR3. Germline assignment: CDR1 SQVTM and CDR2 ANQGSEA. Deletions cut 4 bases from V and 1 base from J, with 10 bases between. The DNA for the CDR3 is TGCAGCGTTGGGCAGGAGGTTAACTATGGCTACACCTTC. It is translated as CSVGQEVNYGYTF.

CDR3 sequence reads: CASSSIQLAGGRDTQYF. The CDR3 nucleotides read TGTGCCAGCAGTTCCATCCAGTTAGCGGGAGGTCGCGATACGCAGTATTTT. The V call is TRBV27, the J call TRBJ2-3, with 10 bases aligning to TRBD2. The V and J ends lost 4 bases and 6 bases, in that order; junction bases with no gene match: 13. The CDR3 totals 17 residues. Germline loops: CDR1 MNHEY, CDR2 SMNVEV (reference sequence).

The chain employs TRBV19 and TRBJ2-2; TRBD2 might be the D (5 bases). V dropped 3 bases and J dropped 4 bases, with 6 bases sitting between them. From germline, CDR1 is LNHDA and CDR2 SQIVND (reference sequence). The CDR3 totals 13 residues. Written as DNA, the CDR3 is TGTGCCAGTAGTATCAGCGGCACCGGGGAGCTGTTTTTT. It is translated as CASSISGTGELFF.

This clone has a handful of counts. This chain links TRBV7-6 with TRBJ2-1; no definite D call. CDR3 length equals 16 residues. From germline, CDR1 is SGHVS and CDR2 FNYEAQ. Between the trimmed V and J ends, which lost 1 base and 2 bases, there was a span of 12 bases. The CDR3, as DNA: TGTGCCAGCAGCTTAGGAGGTCTTCACGCCTACAATGAGCAGTTCTTC. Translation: CASSLGGLHAYNEQFF.

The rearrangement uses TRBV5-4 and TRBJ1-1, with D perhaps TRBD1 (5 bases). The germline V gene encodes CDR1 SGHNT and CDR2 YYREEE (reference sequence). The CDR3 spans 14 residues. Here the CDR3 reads CASLGGRENTEAFF. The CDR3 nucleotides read TGTGCGAGCTTGGGCGGCAGGGAGAACACTGAAGCTTTCTTT.

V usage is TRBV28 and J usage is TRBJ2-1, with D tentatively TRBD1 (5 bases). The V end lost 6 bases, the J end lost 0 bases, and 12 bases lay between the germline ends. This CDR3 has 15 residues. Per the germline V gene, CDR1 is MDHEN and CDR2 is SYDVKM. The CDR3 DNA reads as TGTGCCAGCAGGTGGCAGGGCCTCTCCTACAATGAGCAGTTCTTC. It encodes CASRWQGLSYNEQFF.

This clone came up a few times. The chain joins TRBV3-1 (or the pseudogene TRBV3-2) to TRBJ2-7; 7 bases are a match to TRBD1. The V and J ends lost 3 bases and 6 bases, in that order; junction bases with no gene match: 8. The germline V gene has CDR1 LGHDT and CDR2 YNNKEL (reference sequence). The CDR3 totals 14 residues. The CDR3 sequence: CASSQRRGIREQYF. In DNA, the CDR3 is TGTGCCAGCAGCCAGCGCAGGGGGATTCGCGAGCAGTACTTC.

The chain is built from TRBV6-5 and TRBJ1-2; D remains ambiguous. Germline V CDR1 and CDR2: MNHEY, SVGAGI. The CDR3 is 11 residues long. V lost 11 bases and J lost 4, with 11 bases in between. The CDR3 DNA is TGTGCCGCCCAAGGCGGCTATGGCTACACCTTC. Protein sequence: CAAQGGYGYTF.

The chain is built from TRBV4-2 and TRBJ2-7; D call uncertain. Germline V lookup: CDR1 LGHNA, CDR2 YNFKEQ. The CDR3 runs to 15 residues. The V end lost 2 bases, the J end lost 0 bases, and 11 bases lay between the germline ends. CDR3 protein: CASSQSHPSSYEQYF. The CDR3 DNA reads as TGTGCCAGCAGCCAAAGTCACCCGAGCTCCTACGAGCAGTACTTC.

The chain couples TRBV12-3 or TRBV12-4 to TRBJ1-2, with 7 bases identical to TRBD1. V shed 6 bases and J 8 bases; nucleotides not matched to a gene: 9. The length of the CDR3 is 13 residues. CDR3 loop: CASRMTGMEGYTF. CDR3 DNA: TGTGCCAGCAGGATGACAGGGATGGAAGGCTACACCTTC.

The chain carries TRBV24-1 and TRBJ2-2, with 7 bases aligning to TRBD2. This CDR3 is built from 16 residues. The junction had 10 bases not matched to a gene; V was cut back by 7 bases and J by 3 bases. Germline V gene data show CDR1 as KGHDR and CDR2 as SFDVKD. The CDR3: CATRFKAGRDTGELFF. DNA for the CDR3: TGTGCCACCAGGTTTAAAGCGGGACGAGACACCGGGGAGCTGTTTTTT.

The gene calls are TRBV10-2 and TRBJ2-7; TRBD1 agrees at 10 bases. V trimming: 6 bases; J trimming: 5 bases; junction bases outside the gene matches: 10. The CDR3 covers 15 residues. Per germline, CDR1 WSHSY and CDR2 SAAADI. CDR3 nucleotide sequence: TGCGCCAGCAGGGATCCGGGACAGGGGAACCACGAGCAGTACTTC. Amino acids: CASRDPGQGNHEQYF.

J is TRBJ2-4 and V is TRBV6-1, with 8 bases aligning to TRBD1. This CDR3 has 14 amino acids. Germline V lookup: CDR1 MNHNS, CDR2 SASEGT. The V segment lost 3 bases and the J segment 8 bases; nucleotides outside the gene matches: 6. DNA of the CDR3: TGTGCCAGCAGTGACCAGGGGGCGAGGGACATTCAGTACTTC. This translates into CASSDQGARDIQYF.

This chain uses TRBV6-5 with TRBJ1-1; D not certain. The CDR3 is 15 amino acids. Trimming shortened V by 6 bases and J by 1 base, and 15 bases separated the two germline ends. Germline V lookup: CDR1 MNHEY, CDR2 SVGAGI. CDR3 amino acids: CASRLNTAANTEAFF. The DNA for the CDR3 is TGTGCCAGCAGGTTAAATACAGCGGCGAACACTGAAGCTTTCTTT.

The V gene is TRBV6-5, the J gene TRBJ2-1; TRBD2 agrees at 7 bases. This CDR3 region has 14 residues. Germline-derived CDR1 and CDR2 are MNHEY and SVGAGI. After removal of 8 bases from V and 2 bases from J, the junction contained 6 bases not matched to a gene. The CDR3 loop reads CASGREGTYNEQFF. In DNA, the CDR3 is TGTGCCAGCGGAAGGGAGGGCACCTACAATGAGCAGTTCTTC.

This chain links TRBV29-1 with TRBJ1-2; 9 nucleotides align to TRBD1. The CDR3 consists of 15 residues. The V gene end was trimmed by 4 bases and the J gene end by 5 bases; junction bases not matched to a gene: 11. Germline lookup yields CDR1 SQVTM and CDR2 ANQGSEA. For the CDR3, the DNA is TGCAGCGTTGTATCAACTCTGGACAGGGGTTATGGCTACACCTTC. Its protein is CSVVSTLDRGYGYTF.

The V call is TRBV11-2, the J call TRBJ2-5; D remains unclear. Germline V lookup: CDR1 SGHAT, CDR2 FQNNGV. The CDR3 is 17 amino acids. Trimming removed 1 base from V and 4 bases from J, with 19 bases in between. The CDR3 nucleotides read TGTGCCAGCAGCTTAGTTGCCCCCGGATCAACGGGAGAGACCCAGTACTTC. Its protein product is CASSLVAPGSTGETQYF.

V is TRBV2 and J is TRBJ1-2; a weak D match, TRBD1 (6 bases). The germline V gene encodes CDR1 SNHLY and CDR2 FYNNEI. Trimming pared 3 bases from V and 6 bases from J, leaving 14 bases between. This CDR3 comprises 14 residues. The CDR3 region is CASSDQGRGDGYTF. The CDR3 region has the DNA TGTGCCAGCAGTGACCAGGGGAGGGGAGATGGCTACACCTTC.

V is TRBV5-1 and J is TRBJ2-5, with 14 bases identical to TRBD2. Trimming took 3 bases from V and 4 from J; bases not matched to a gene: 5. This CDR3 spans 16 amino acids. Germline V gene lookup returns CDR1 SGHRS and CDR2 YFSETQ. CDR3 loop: CASSSGLAGAGETQYF. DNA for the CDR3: TGCGCCAGCAGCTCGGGACTAGCGGGAGCGGGAGAGACCCAGTACTTC.